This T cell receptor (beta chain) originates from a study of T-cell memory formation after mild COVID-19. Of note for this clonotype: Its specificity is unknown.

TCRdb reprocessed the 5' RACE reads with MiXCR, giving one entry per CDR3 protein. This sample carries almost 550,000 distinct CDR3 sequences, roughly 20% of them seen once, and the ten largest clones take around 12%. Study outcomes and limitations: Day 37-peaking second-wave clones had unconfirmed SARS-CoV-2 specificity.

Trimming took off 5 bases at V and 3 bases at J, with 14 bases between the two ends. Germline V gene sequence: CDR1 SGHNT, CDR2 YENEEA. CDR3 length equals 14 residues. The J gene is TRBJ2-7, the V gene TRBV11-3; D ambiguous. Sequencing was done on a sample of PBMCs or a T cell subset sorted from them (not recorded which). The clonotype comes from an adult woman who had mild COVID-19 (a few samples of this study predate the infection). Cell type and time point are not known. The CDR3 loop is CASSLSRIVYEQYF. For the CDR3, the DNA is TGTGCCAGCAGCCTGAGTCGGATTGTCTACGAGCAGTACTTC.